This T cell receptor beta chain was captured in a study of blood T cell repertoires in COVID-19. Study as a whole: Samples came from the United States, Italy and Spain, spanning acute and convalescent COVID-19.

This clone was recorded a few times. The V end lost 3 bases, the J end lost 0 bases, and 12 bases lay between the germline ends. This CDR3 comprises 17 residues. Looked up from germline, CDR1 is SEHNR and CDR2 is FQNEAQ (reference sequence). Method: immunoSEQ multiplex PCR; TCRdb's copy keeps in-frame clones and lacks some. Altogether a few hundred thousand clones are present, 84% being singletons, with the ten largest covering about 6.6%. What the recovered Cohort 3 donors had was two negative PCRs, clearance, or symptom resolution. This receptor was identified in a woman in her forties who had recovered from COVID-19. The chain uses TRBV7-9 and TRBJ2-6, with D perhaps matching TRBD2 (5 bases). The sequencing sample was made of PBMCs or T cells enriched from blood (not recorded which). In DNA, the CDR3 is TGTGCCAGCAGCTTGGGAAGCGGACCCTCTGGGGCCAACGTCCTGACTTTC. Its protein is CASSLGSGPSGANVLTF.